This T cell receptor (beta chain) was sequenced during a study of blood T cells in healthy people across ages. Each donor's blood draw was around 9.2 milliliters of peripheral blood. A sample-barcoded 5' primer and a J-beta primer mix were used in a second PCR of roughly 7 to 11 cycles. With 12 random nucleotides, a template-switch adaptor tagged each individual cDNA molecule. TCRdb independently ran MiXCR on the 5' RACE reads; one entry per CDR3 protein. This sample carries about 1.8 million distinct CDR3 sequences, 49% of them seen once, and the ten largest clones take roughly 2.1%. CDR3 length: 12 residues. Germline V gene lookup returns CDR1 MNHEY and CDR2 SVGAGI.

The chain recombines TRBV6-5 with TRBJ2-4; no reliable D call. The end of the DNA is better explained by TRBJ2-7, so the J call may be wrong. The material sequenced was blood. The source is a middle-aged woman in good health. The DNA for the CDR3 is TGTGCCAGCAGTTACTCGAGGAGCGAGCAGTACTTC. This sequence encodes CASSYSRSEQYF.